This TCR beta chain was found in a study of T cell repertoires in cytomegalovirus infection. Overall study context: Both a matching HLA type and CMV infection were indicated by public TCR beta signatures.

TCRdb analysed the reads with MiXCR anew, one entry per CDR3 protein. Of under 200,000 distinct CDR3 sequences detected, 25% to 30% appear once; the ten largest clones hold roughly 31%. This clonotype was counted many times. Antigen: not known. Broader study findings: Ex vivo responses were dominated by HLA-C-restricted CMV-specific TCR beta clonotypes.

The ends lost 5 bases at V and 3 bases at J; junction bases unmatched: 2. The CDR3 is 14 residues long. CDR1 and CDR2 from the germline V gene are SGHTA and FQGTGA. The sample was PBMCs. The TCR sequence derives from a human donor in good health (CMV status not recorded). Some clones in this sample may be carry-over from other donors' samples. The J gene is TRBJ2-5, the V gene TRBV7-3; 11 bases are a match to TRBD2. The CDR3 loop reads CASSLSGGEETQYF. CDR3 nucleotide sequence: TGTGCCAGCAGCCTTAGCGGGGGGGAAGAGACCCAGTACTTC.